A single sample is the source of the 8 T cell receptor beta chains below, sequenced in a study of cytomegalovirus exposure and HLA in healthy donors. Sequenced by immunoSEQ multiplex PCR; TCRdb stores in-frame clones only, minus some. This sample has about 86,000 clones; 93% occur once, and the top ten carry 0.55% to 0.75%. The sample consisted of PBMCs. All receptors derive from a man aged 18-30 years in good health and CMV-seronegative.

This chain connects TRBV7-6 to TRBJ1-6; tentative D call: TRBD1 (6 bases). Between the trimmed V and J ends, which lost 5 bases and 5 bases, there was a span of 19 bases. The germline V gene encodes CDR1 SGHVS and CDR2 FNYEAQ. The CDR3 consists of 17 residues. The CDR3 protein is CASSRFGQTENNSPLHF. CDR3 nucleotide sequence: TGTGCCAGCAGCCGATTTGGACAGACTGAAAATAATTCACCCCTCCACTTT.

The V call is TRBV6-1, the J call TRBJ1-5, with D perhaps TRBD1 (6 bases). V was trimmed by 8 bases and J by 4 bases, leaving 12 bases between them. The CDR3 is made up of 13 amino acids. Germline V gives CDR1 MNHNS, CDR2 SASEGT. CDR3 in amino acids: CASQDRRNQPQHF. The CDR3 DNA follows: TGTGCCAGCCAGGACAGAAGGAATCAGCCCCAGCATTTT.

This clone has only one observation. The rearrangement uses TRBV28 and TRBJ1-1; maybe TRBD1 (5 bases). The V end was cut by 6 bases, the J end by 8 bases, with 13 bases between. Germline CDR1 is MDHEN and CDR2 is SYDVKM. This CDR3 has 12 residues. In nucleotides, the CDR3 is TGTGCCAGCAGCCTTGGACACGCCGAAGCTTTCTTT. This translates into CASSLGHAEAFF.

The J gene is TRBJ1-5, the V gene TRBV18; TRBD1 aligns across 8 bases. CDR1 KGHSH and CDR2 LQKENI come from the germline V gene. The CDR3 loop spans 14 amino acids. V lost 6 bases to trimming and J lost 7 bases; unmatched junction nucleotides: 8. The CDR3 region is CASSVGQGEQPQHF. The CDR3 coding sequence is TGTGCCAGCTCCGTTGGACAGGGTGAGCAGCCCCAGCATTTT.

The V call is TRBV18, the J call TRBJ1-1; a weak D match, TRBD1 (6 bases). Trimming took off 5 bases at V and 1 base at J, with 11 bases between the two ends. CDR1 KGHSH and CDR2 LQKENI come from the germline V gene. CDR3 length equals 14 residues. The CDR3 nucleotides read TGTGCCAGCTCAACGACGACAGGGAACACTGAAGCTTTCTTT. It codes for CASSTTTGNTEAFF.

The chain employs TRBV5-1 and TRBJ2-3, with D possibly matching TRBD2 (7 bases). CDR1 is SGHRS and CDR2 is YFSETQ in the germline V gene. The CDR3 sequence is 16 residues long. The V and J ends lost 1 base and 3 bases respectively, with 15 bases between them. The CDR3 loop is CASSLTGGQSTDTQYF. The CDR3 nucleotides read TGCGCCAGCAGCTTGACGGGGGGCCAATCAACAGATACGCAGTATTTT.

CDR3 sequence: CASSLVASTYEQYF. CDR3 sequence (DNA): TGTGCCAGCAGTTTAGTTGCCAGTACCTACGAGCAGTACTTC. The chain carries TRBV27 and TRBJ2-7; D is uncertain. Per germline, CDR1 MNHEY and CDR2 SMNVEV (reference sequence). The ends were cut back, 2 bases at V and 2 bases at J, with 10 bases in the middle. The CDR3 length is 14 residues.

The rearrangement joins TRBV7-9 to TRBJ2-7; D remains unclear. The germline CDR1 and CDR2 sequences are SEHNR and FQNEAQ (reference sequence). This CDR3 has 15 amino acids. Trimming shortened V by 5 bases and J by 1 base, and 15 bases separated the two germline ends. The CDR3 here is CASSPGQIGSYEQYF. The CDR3 nucleotides are TGTGCCAGCAGCCCAGGCCAGATTGGGTCCTACGAGCAGTACTTC.